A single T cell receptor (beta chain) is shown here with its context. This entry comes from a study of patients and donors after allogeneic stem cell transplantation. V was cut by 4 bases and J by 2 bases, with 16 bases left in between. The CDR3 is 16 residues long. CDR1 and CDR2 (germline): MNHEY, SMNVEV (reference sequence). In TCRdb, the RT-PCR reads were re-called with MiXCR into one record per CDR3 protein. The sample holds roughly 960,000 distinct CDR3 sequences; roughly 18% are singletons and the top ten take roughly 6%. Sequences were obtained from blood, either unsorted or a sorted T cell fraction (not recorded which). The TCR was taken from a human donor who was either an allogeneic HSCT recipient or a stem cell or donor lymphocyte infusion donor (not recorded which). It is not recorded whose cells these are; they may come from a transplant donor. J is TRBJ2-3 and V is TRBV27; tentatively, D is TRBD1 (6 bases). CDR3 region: CASSSYREPNTDTQYF. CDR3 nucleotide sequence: TGTGCCAGCAGTTCTTACAGGGAGCCTAACACAGATACGCAGTATTTT.